This T cell receptor beta chain was sequenced in a study of Graves' ophthalmopathy and Graves' hyperthyroidism. Amplification of TCR beta CDR3 regions used RNA transcripts. An opening RT-PCR round employed HTBI primers and preceded a second-round multiplex PCR. One entry per CDR3 protein, called by TCRdb with MiXCR from the multiplex PCR reads. The table records some 150,000 distinct CDR3 sequences, approximately 40% of them present only once. The CDR3 is 17 residues long. The germline V gene encodes CDR1 SGHAT and CDR2 FQNNGV. V gave up 0 bases and J gave up 4 bases; unmatched junction bases: 8. Ten or more counts support this clonotype.

The sample was peripheral blood. V is TRBV11-2 and J is TRBJ2-7; TRBD2 agrees at 11 bases. The sequence derives from a man aged 25-45 years with Graves' ophthalmopathy. This CDR3 reads CASSLEGLAGGQYEQYF. The CDR3 DNA reads TGTGCCAGCAGCTTAGAAGGGCTAGCGGGAGGTCAGTACGAGCAGTACTTC. Drawing the rest from reference TRBV11-2 and TRBJ2-7, the complete variable domain is EAGVAQSPRYKIIEKRQSVAFWCNPISGHATLYWYQQILGQGPKLLIQFQNNGVVDDSQLPKDRFSAERLKGVDSTLKIQPAKLEDSAVYLCASSLEGLAGGQYEQYFGPGTRLTVT.